This is a list of T cell receptor beta chains from one sample in a study of cytomegalovirus exposure and HLA in healthy donors. Profiling relied on immunoSEQ multiplex PCR, and the TCRdb table lists in-frame clones only, not all of them. The table includes more than 95,000 clones, over 60% detected once. Specimen: PBMCs. Source of these receptors: a woman aged 40 to 50 in good health and CMV-seronegative. Both conserved end residues are part of each CDR3. Each record gives: CDR3 protein, CDR3 DNA, J gene, V gene, D gene, clone size, CDR3 length. The D gene is left open where the match is weak. A clone size is listed for some rows: how often the clone was seen (once, few, many), or a class if it is expanded.

CDR3 protein: CASSPGQGRETQYF
CDR3 DNA: TGCGCCAGCAGCCCGGGACAGGGTCGGGAGACCCAGTACTTC
J gene: TRBJ2-5
V gene: TRBV5-1
D gene: TRBD1
clone size: -
CDR3 length: 14

CDR3 protein: CASSVGGQGATGELFF
CDR3 DNA: TGTGCCAGCAGCGTAGGTGGACAGGGGGCGACCGGGGAGCTGTTTTTT
J gene: TRBJ2-2
V gene: TRBV9
D gene: TRBD1
clone size: -
CDR3 length: 16

CDR3 protein: CASSLNRGGSGEQFF
CDR3 DNA: TGTGCCAGCAGCTTAAACCGGGGGGGTAGCGGTGAGCAGTTCTTC
J gene: TRBJ2-1
V gene: TRBV7-2
D gene: TRBD2
clone size: -
CDR3 length: 15

CDR3 protein: CASSPRTNNEQFF
CDR3 DNA: TGTGCCAGCAGTCCTAGGACTAACAATGAGCAGTTCTTC
J gene: TRBJ2-1
V gene: TRBV28
D gene: -
clone size: once
CDR3 length: 13

CDR3 protein: CASSPPGTGGTGANVLTF
CDR3 DNA: TGCGCCAGCAGCCCTCCCGGGACAGGGGGGACTGGGGCCAACGTCCTGACTTTC
J gene: TRBJ2-6
V gene: TRBV5-1
D gene: TRBD1
clone size: -
CDR3 length: 18

CDR3 protein: CAISDQVHNQPQHF
CDR3 DNA: TGTGCCATCAGTGACCAGGTCCACAATCAGCCCCAGCATTTT
J gene: TRBJ1-5
V gene: TRBV10-3
D gene: -
clone size: -
CDR3 length: 14

CDR3 protein: CASSLGPAGGGGTKNIQYF
CDR3 DNA: TGTGCCAGCAGCTTAGGTCCAGCGGGAGGGGGGGGGACCAAAAACATTCAGTACTTC
J gene: TRBJ2-4
V gene: TRBV11-2
D gene: TRBD2
clone size: few
CDR3 length: 19

CDR3 protein: CASSSTPGQGEIYEQYF
CDR3 DNA: TGTGCCAGCAGCTCTACTCCGGGACAGGGTGAAATCTACGAGCAGTACTTC
J gene: TRBJ2-7
V gene: TRBV13
D gene: TRBD1
clone size: -
CDR3 length: 17

CDR3 protein: CASSGLGANGLTF
CDR3 DNA: TGTGCCAGCAGCGGTCTTGGGGCCAACGGCCTGACTTTC
J gene: TRBJ2-6
V gene: TRBV9
D gene: -
clone size: -
CDR3 length: 13

CDR3 protein: CASSQSSGATYEQYF
CDR3 DNA: TGCGCCAGCAGCCAATCTAGCGGCGCGACCTACGAGCAGTACTTC
J gene: TRBJ2-7
V gene: TRBV4-1
D gene: TRBD2
clone size: -
CDR3 length: 15

CDR3 protein: CASSYGQSGANVLTF
CDR3 DNA: TGTGCCAGCAGTTACGGACAGTCTGGGGCCAACGTCCTGACTTTC
J gene: TRBJ2-6
V gene: TRBV6-5
D gene: -
clone size: few
CDR3 length: 15

CDR3 protein: CASSLQGDEKLFF
CDR3 DNA: TGTGCCAGCAGTTTACAGGGTGACGAAAAACTGTTTTTT
J gene: TRBJ1-4
V gene: TRBV28
D gene: -
clone size: -
CDR3 length: 13

CDR3 protein: CASSQGTSGRVKNIQYF
CDR3 DNA: TGCGCCAGCAGCCAAGGGACTAGCGGGAGGGTCAAAAACATTCAGTACTTC
J gene: TRBJ2-4
V gene: TRBV4-1
D gene: TRBD2
clone size: -
CDR3 length: 17

CDR3 protein: CATLRANTEAFF
CDR3 DNA: TGTGCCACCCTGCGGGCGAACACTGAAGCTTTCTTT
J gene: TRBJ1-1
V gene: TRBV18
D gene: -
clone size: few
CDR3 length: 12

CDR3 protein: CASSPMVAGETQYF
CDR3 DNA: TGCGCCAGCAGCCCAATGGTAGCGGGAGAGACCCAGTACTTC
J gene: TRBJ2-5
V gene: TRBV5-1
D gene: TRBD2
clone size: -
CDR3 length: 14

CDR3 protein: CASSFAGTENTEAFF
CDR3 DNA: TGTGCCAGCAGCTTCGCCGGGACAGAGAACACTGAAGCTTTCTTT
J gene: TRBJ1-1
V gene: TRBV7-2
D gene: TRBD1
clone size: -
CDR3 length: 15

CDR3 protein: CASSLAPGLAGDYNEQFF
CDR3 DNA: TGTGCCAGCAGCTTAGCCCCGGGACTAGCGGGAGATTATAATGAGCAGTTCTTC
J gene: TRBJ2-1
V gene: TRBV7-9
D gene: TRBD2
clone size: -
CDR3 length: 18

CDR3 protein: CASSLATQSSGNTIYF
CDR3 DNA: TGTGCCAGCAGCTTAGCGACACAGAGCTCTGGAAACACCATATATTTT
J gene: TRBJ1-3
V gene: TRBV7-9
D gene: -
clone size: -
CDR3 length: 16

CDR3 protein: CASSARGQAYPWLFF
CDR3 DNA: TGTGCCAGCAGTGCTCGGGGACAGGCTTACCCCTGGCTGTTTTTT
J gene: TRBJ2-2
V gene: TRBV2
D gene: TRBD1
clone size: -
CDR3 length: 15

CDR3 protein: CASSLGRAETQYF
CDR3 DNA: TGCGCCAGCAGCTTGGGCCGCGCGGAGACCCAGTACTTC
J gene: TRBJ2-5
V gene: TRBV5-1
D gene: -
clone size: -
CDR3 length: 13

CDR3 protein: CASSYGLAGAGTQYF
CDR3 DNA: TGCGCCAGCAGCTACGGACTAGCGGGAGCTGGGACCCAGTACTTC
J gene: TRBJ2-5
V gene: TRBV5-1
D gene: TRBD2
clone size: -
CDR3 length: 15

CDR3 protein: CATSPDQGAGNTIYF
CDR3 DNA: TGTGCCACCAGCCCAGATCAGGGGGCTGGAAACACCATATATTTT
J gene: TRBJ1-3
V gene: TRBV15
D gene: TRBD1
clone size: -
CDR3 length: 15

CDR3 protein: CASSQDRAGGYEQYF
CDR3 DNA: TGCGCCAGCAGCCAAGACCGAGCGGGAGGCTACGAGCAGTACTTC
J gene: TRBJ2-7
V gene: TRBV4-1
D gene: TRBD2
clone size: -
CDR3 length: 15

CDR3 protein: CASSGTPARDGELFF
CDR3 DNA: TGTGCCAGCAGCGGGACTCCGGCCCGAGACGGGGAGCTGTTTTTT
J gene: TRBJ2-2
V gene: TRBV2
D gene: -
clone size: -
CDR3 length: 15

CDR3 protein: CASSLDWGAEAFF
CDR3 DNA: TGTGCCAGCAGCTTAGATTGGGGCGCTGAAGCTTTCTTT
J gene: TRBJ1-1
V gene: TRBV7-2
D gene: -
clone size: -
CDR3 length: 13

CDR3 protein: CASSVGPGQGRAQETQYF
CDR3 DNA: TGTGCCAGCAGCGTAGGTCCGGGACAGGGGAGGGCCCAAGAGACCCAGTACTTC
J gene: TRBJ2-5
V gene: TRBV9
D gene: TRBD1
clone size: -
CDR3 length: 18

CDR3 protein: CASSLAAVTTGDTQYF
CDR3 DNA: TGTGCCAGCAGCTTAGCGGCAGTGACAACTGGGGATACGCAGTATTTT
J gene: TRBJ2-3
V gene: TRBV7-2
D gene: -
clone size: -
CDR3 length: 16

CDR3 protein: CASSPVAGSYNEQFF
CDR3 DNA: TGTGCCAGCAGTCCTGTAGCGGGAAGCTACAATGAGCAGTTCTTC
J gene: TRBJ2-1
V gene: TRBV28
D gene: TRBD2
clone size: -
CDR3 length: 15

CDR3 protein: CASSSGFGVDTQYF
CDR3 DNA: TGTGCCAGCAGCTCCGGATTCGGGGTCGATACGCAGTATTTT
J gene: TRBJ2-3
V gene: TRBV7-9
D gene: -
clone size: -
CDR3 length: 14

CDR3 protein: CASSQRGGLVQETQYF
CDR3 DNA: TGCGCCAGCAGCCAGAGGGGGGGGCTGGTTCAAGAGACCCAGTACTTC
J gene: TRBJ2-5
V gene: TRBV4-1
D gene: -
clone size: few
CDR3 length: 16

CDR3 protein: CASSVGRLGQVQETQYF
CDR3 DNA: TGTGCCAGCAGCGTAGGTAGGTTAGGACAGGTTCAAGAGACCCAGTACTTC
J gene: TRBJ2-5
V gene: TRBV9
D gene: TRBD1
clone size: -
CDR3 length: 17

CDR3 protein: CASSSPRGWSYGYTF
CDR3 DNA: TGTGCCAGCAGTTCTCCCAGAGGATGGAGCTATGGCTACACCTTC
J gene: TRBJ1-2
V gene: TRBV6-5
D gene: -
clone size: -
CDR3 length: 15

CDR3 protein: CAISPHVSAEAFF
CDR3 DNA: TGTGCCATCAGTCCACATGTAAGCGCTGAAGCTTTCTTT
J gene: TRBJ1-1
V gene: TRBV10-3
D gene: -
clone size: -
CDR3 length: 13

CDR3 protein: CASSGTSQRAFF
CDR3 DNA: TGTGCCAGCAGCGGGACATCTCAGAGAGCTTTCTTT
J gene: TRBJ1-1
V gene: TRBV2
D gene: -
clone size: -
CDR3 length: 12

CDR3 protein: CASSFAGLETQYF
CDR3 DNA: TGTGCCAGCAGCTTTGCCGGGTTGGAGACCCAGTACTTC
J gene: TRBJ2-5
V gene: TRBV11-2
D gene: -
clone size: few
CDR3 length: 13

CDR3 protein: CASSHAGGVTEAFF
CDR3 DNA: TGTGCCAGCAGCCACGCGGGCGGCGTCACTGAAGCTTTCTTT
J gene: TRBJ1-1
V gene: TRBV28
D gene: -
clone size: -
CDR3 length: 14

CDR3 protein: CSAAHAQYF
CDR3 DNA: TGCAGTGCCGCGCACGCGCAGTATTTT
J gene: TRBJ2-3
V gene: TRBV20-1
D gene: -
clone size: -
CDR3 length: 9

CDR3 protein: CASSHQWNTEAFF
CDR3 DNA: TGTGCCAGCAGTCACCAGTGGAACACTGAAGCTTTCTTT
J gene: TRBJ1-1
V gene: TRBV7-9
D gene: -
clone size: -
CDR3 length: 13

CDR3 protein: CAISESYGQRASPLHF
CDR3 DNA: TGTGCCATCAGTGAGTCCTACGGGCAGCGGGCTTCACCCCTCCACTTT
J gene: TRBJ1-6
V gene: TRBV10-3
D gene: -
clone size: -
CDR3 length: 16

CDR3 protein: CASSPHPWGGGEHNSPLHF
CDR3 DNA: TGTGCCAGCAGCCCCCACCCTTGGGGCGGGGGTGAACATAATTCACCCCTCCACTTT
J gene: TRBJ1-6
V gene: TRBV11-3
D gene: -
clone size: once
CDR3 length: 19

CDR3 protein: CASSSDRGHQPQHF
CDR3 DNA: TGTGCCAGCAGCTCGGACAGGGGGCACCAGCCCCAGCATTTT
J gene: TRBJ1-5
V gene: TRBV28
D gene: TRBD1
clone size: -
CDR3 length: 14